This TCR beta chain was captured in a study of blood T cell repertoires in COVID-19 (dated by TCRdb to 2020 to 2022). Background on the whole study: Collaborator samples came from the United States, Italy and Spain and covered acute and convalescent phases of COVID-19. The prospective study material was composed of cDNA or gDNA derived from T cells, B-cell-depleted T cells, or PBMCs. The dataset comprised deeply sampled blood TCRbeta repertoires from subjects exposed to, actively infected with, or recovered from COVID-19. A freely available public database, intended as a resource for researchers studying the immune response to SARS-CoV-2, is where the repertoires were released. A de-identified subject ID, COVID-19 status, age in years and sex were almost always included in the sample metadata. HLA class I and class II types, where available, came from metadata supplied by the sample provider rather than from assay-based typing. The samples were drawn from the first 160 participants of the ongoing ImmuneRACE study and from 1,254 subjects provided by 6 global collaborators. What the study reported, not specific to this receptor: The quantity of clinical and demographic metadata differed by source and by participant and was supplied without curation.

The collaborating institutions used their own protocols to collect whole blood in K2EDTA tubes. For TCRbeta analysis, collaborators shipped samples as frozen whole blood, isolated PBMCs, or DNA extracted from either of those sample types. The CDR3 holds 15 amino acids from the cysteine to the phenylalanine. Only the CDR3 part of the read is kept: 45 bases, read in frame from the first base. The germline V gene (reference sequence) sets CDR1 to LNHDA and CDR2 to SQIVND. Here V drops 9 bases and J drops 6 bases, and the junction holds 11 bases not matched to any gene. TCRbeta CDR3 regions were amplified from genomic DNA using the immunoSEQ Assay, a bias-controlled multiplex PCR. As for the original processing: Nucleated cell counts per sample were estimated from amplification of reference gene primers within the assay. To quantify the absolute abundance of each unique TCRbeta CDR3 rearrangement, sequence reads were collapsed and filtered. Productive Simpson clonality was computed per sample as the square root of Simpson's diversity index over productive rearrangements. TCRdb provides this immuneACCESS table in a form limited to in-frame rearrangements. Some clones are lacking; in checked studies, under half of them reflect an unresolved V gene, and why the rest are absent is not known. Clone size and V and J calls were adopted from that table, with D and trimming inferred from the DNA. The sample table contains under 130,000 clones; only one count was recorded for around 90% of them. The ten largest clones add up to 3% to 4.5% of the sample.

Turning to this clone: Its recognized antigen is unknown. No base quality values were provided; no much bigger clone lies one nucleotide off.

Source material: peripheral blood. This TCR was recovered from a woman aged 55-70 years with acute or convalescent COVID-19. The rearrangement joined TRBV19 to TRBJ2-3, and TRBD1 aligns with 11 junction nucleotides. The CDR3 region reads CASIGQGALRDTQYF. The DNA is as follows: TGTGCCAGCATTGGACAGGGGGCGCTTAGGGATACGCAGTATTTT.